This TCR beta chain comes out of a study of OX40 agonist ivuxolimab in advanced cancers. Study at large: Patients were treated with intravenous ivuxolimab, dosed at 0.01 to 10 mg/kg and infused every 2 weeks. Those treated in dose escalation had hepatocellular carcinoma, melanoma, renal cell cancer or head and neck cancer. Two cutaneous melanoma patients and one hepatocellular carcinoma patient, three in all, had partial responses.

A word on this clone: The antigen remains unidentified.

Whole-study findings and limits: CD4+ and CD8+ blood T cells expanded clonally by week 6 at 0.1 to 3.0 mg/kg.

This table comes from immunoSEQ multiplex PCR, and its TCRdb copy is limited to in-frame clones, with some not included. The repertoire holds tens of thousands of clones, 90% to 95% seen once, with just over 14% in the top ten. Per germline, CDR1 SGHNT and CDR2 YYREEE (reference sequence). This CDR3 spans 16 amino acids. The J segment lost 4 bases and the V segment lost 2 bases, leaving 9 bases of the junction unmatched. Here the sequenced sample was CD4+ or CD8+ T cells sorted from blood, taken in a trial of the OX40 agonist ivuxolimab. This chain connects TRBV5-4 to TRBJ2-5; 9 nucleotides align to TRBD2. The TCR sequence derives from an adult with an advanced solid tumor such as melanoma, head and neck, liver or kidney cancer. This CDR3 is CASSFLDSGSGETQYF. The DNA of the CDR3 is TGTGCCAGCAGCTTTTTGGATAGCGGGAGTGGAGAGACCCAGTACTTC.